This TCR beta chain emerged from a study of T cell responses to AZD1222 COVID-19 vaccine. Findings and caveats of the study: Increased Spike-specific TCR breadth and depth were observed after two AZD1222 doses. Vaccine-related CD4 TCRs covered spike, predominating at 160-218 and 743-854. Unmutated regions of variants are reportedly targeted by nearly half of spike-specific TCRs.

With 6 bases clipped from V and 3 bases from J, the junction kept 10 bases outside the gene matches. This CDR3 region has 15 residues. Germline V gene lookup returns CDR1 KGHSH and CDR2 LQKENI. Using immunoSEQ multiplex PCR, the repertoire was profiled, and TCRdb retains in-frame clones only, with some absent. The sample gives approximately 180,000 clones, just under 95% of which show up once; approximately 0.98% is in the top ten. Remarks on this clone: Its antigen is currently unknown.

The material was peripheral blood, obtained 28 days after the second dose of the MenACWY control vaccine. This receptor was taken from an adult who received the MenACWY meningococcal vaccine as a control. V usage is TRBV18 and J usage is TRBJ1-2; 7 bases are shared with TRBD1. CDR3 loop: CASSRGQNQDYGYTF. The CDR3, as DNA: TGTGCCAGCTCTCGGGGACAGAATCAAGACTATGGCTACACCTTC.